These 14 T cell receptor beta chains were sequenced from one sample in a study of T cell responses to AZD1222 COVID-19 vaccine. This table comes from immunoSEQ multiplex PCR, and its TCRdb copy is limited to in-frame clones, with some not included. The table has fewer than 120,000 clones, 80% to 95% seen once; the top ten hold over 2%. The source was peripheral blood, collected 28 days after the second AZD1222 dose. Receptors were obtained from an adult who received the AZD1222 COVID-19 vaccine.

The chain combines TRBV6-6 with TRBJ1-3; 8 bases match TRBD1. This CDR3 comprises 16 residues. V trimming: 0 bases; J trimming: 4 bases; junction bases outside the gene matches: 5. In germline, CDR1 is MNHNY, CDR2 SVGAGI (reference sequence). The CDR3 DNA sequence: TGTGCCAGCAGTTACTCCGGACAGGGAACCGGAAACACCATATATTTT. Encoded protein: CASSYSGQGTGNTIYF.

The V call is TRBV12-5, the J call TRBJ2-3; D gene uncertain. V was pared by 2 bases and J by 0 bases, with 3 bases between. In germline, CDR1 is LGHNT, CDR2 FRNRAP. This CDR3 spans 13 amino acids. The DNA for the CDR3 is TGTGCTAGTGGTTTGAGGAGCACAGATACGCAGTATTTT. Protein sequence: CASGLRSTDTQYF.

The rearrangement uses TRBV6-2 or TRBV6-3 and TRBJ2-5; D may correspond to TRBD1 or TRBD2 (6 bases each). The CDR3 totals 18 residues. Germline-derived CDR1 and CDR2 are MNHEY and SVGEGT. Trimming took off 2 bases at V and 2 bases at J, with 21 bases between the two ends. CDR3 amino acids: CASSYPFIGGRRQETQYF. CDR3 in DNA: TGTGCCAGCAGTTACCCGTTTATAGGGGGGAGACGTCAAGAGACCCAGTACTTC.

The chain couples TRBV27 to TRBJ2-7; 9 positions agree with TRBD1. This CDR3 spans 16 amino acids. The germline V gene has CDR1 MNHEY and CDR2 SMNVEV (reference sequence). The junction had 11 bases not matched to a gene; V was cut back by 5 bases and J by 3 bases. In DNA form, the CDR3 reads TGTGCCAGCAGTCCGCCGGGACAGGGATATGGCTACGAGCAGTACTTC. Its translation: CASSPPGQGYGYEQYF.

The chain uses TRBV18 and TRBJ1-3; no firm D call. The CDR3 is 17 amino acids. Germline assignment: CDR1 KGHSH and CDR2 LQKENI. Trimming removed 3 bases from V and 0 bases from J, with 15 bases in between. CDR3 amino acids: CASSPISSGNSGNTIYF. CDR3 coding DNA: TGTGCCAGCTCACCTATATCTTCAGGCAACTCTGGAAACACCATATATTTT.

In regard to this clone: This sample also contains other DNA sequences that code for the same CDR3. The V call is TRBV4-3, the J call TRBJ2-1; 7 positions agree with TRBD1. The CDR3 length is 15 residues. V was pared by 0 bases and J by 1 base, with 0 bases of the junction left unmatched. CDR1 and CDR2 from the germline V gene are LGHNA and YSLEER. Here the CDR3 DNA reads TGCGCCAGCAGCCAAGACAGGGGGTCCTACAATGAGCAGTTCTTC. It is translated as CASSQDRGSYNEQFF.

The chain has TRBV24-1 and TRBJ1-4; D is unclear. CDR1 is KGHDR, CDR2 SFDVKD, per germline. This CDR3 spans 13 amino acids. V was pared by 3 bases and J by 8 bases, with 9 bases between. CDR3 sequence: CATSDATEEKLFF. DNA of the CDR3: TGTGCCACCAGTGATGCAACAGAGGAAAAACTGTTTTTT.

The chain joins TRBV30 to TRBJ1-2; D is perhaps TRBD1 (6 bases). The CDR3 contains 13 residues. Trimming removed 8 bases from V and 5 bases from J, with 18 bases in between. In germline, CDR1 is GTSNPN, CDR2 SVGIG (reference sequence). The chain's CDR3 is CARDIGGGYGYTF. The CDR3 DNA is TGTGCCCGGGACATAGGCGGGGGTTATGGCTACACCTTC.

V gene TRBV10-3 combines with J gene TRBJ1-1; TRBD1 aligns across 7 bases. The trim removed 0 bases at V and 4 bases at J, leaving 11 bases unmatched. Germline V gene lookup returns CDR1 ENHRY and CDR2 SYGVKD. The CDR3 runs to 17 residues. The DNA for the CDR3 is TGTGCCATCAGTGAGTCGAATCCAGGGGGGGTACGCACTGAAGCTTTCTTT. Amino acids: CAISESNPGGVRTEAFF.

This sequence joins TRBV27 and TRBJ1-2; D might be TRBD1 (6 bases). This CDR3 has 16 amino acids. CDR1 and CDR2 from the germline V gene are MNHEY and SMNVEV (reference sequence). The V end was cut by 5 bases, the J end by 0 bases, with 16 bases between. CDR3 amino acids: CASSLSGGAANYGYTF. The CDR3, as DNA: TGTGCCAGCAGTCTCAGCGGGGGGGCCGCTAACTATGGCTACACCTTC.

The sample holds one count of this clone. This chain links TRBV7-3 with TRBJ2-1; no clear D gene. Germline values: CDR1 SGHTA, CDR2 FQGTGA. V was pared by 4 bases and J by 10 bases, with 14 bases between. This CDR3 is built from 13 residues. Written as DNA, the CDR3 is TGTGCCAGCAGCTCTCTCTCTTCTCCCGAGCAGTTCTTC. Its translation: CASSSLSSPEQFF.

V and J are TRBV2 and TRBJ1-6; 11 bases align to TRBD1. The J segment lost 10 bases and the V segment lost 6 bases, leaving 14 bases of the junction unmatched. Germline V gene data show CDR1 as SNHLY and CDR2 as FYNNEI. This CDR3 has 17 amino acids. The CDR3 loop is CASSNRHIGTGGSPLHF. CDR3 sequence (DNA): TGTGCCAGCAGCAACAGGCACATCGGGACAGGGGGATCACCCCTCCACTTT. Complete variable domain (other parts from reference TRBV2 and TRBJ1-6): EPEVTQTPSHQVTQMGQEVILRCVPISNHLYFYWYRQILGQKVEFLVSFYNNEISEKSEIFDDQFSVERPDGSNFTLKIRSTKLEDSAMYFCASSNRHIGTGGSPLHFGNGTRLTVT.

The V gene is TRBV4-1, the J gene TRBJ2-7; D unresolved. V was clipped by 3 bases and J by 7 bases, with 10 bases between them. In germline, CDR1 is MGHRA, CDR2 YSYEKL. This CDR3 contains 12 residues. The CDR3 coding sequence is TGCGCCAGCAGCCATCCCACAGTGGAGCAGTACTTC. Its translation is CASSHPTVEQYF.

The J gene is TRBJ2-1, the V gene TRBV27; D might be TRBD2 (6 bases). The CDR3 runs to 15 residues. Germline CDR1 and CDR2: MNHEY and SMNVEV (reference sequence). V was trimmed by 4 bases and J by 2 bases, leaving 12 bases between them. This CDR3 reads CASSSGLSPYNEQFF. Here the CDR3 DNA reads TGTGCCAGCAGTTCGGGACTTAGTCCCTACAATGAGCAGTTCTTC.